This T cell receptor (beta chain) was observed in a study of shared clonotypes between healthy human individuals. As for this clone: Its antigen is not known.

The CDR3 totals 14 residues. V was cut by 4 bases and J by 4 bases, with 11 bases left in between. From germline, CDR1 is SGHAT and CDR2 FQNNGV. Study outcomes and limitations: Sampling included only blood; tissue repertoires likely differ. The study found approximately 5% of naive CD4 clonotypes shared across four donors.

Several immunoSEQ 96-well plates shared each subset's DNA, each plate a replicate. The protocol was immunoSEQ multiplex PCR, while the TCRdb copy is restricted to in-frame clones and leaves out a portion. The sample includes over 400,000 clones, roughly 95% of them seen just once. The specimen sequenced was naive CD4+ T cells sorted from blood. Subset given: CD45RA+ positively selected. The source is a woman in her 30s in good health. The J gene is TRBJ1-5, the V gene TRBV11-2; the D gene is possibly TRBD1 (6 bases). Here the CDR3 reads CASSSGGPNQPQHF. The CDR3 nucleotides read TGTGCCAGCAGCTCGGGGGGCCCGAATCAGCCCCAGCATTTT.